The rows below give T cell receptor beta chains drawn from one sample of a study of T-cell reconstitution after alpha-beta-depleted transplantation in children. TCRdb itself ran the PCR reads through MiXCR, one entry per CDR3 protein. The sample lists approximately 170,000 distinct CDR3 sequences; approximately 12% were seen once. The material was PBMCs, obtained before TCRalphabeta/CD19-depleted stem cell transplant. Receptors originate from a boy younger than 10 with acute myeloid leukemia, due to receive a stem cell transplant. Each CDR3 is given with its conserved first and last residue. D genes are given only for firm matches. Expanded clones are given a class, and other clones once, few, many or no size at all.

J gene | V gene | clone size | D gene | CDR3 protein | CDR3 DNA
TRBJ1-2 | TRBV5-1 | many | TRBD1 | CASSRDRGSYYYGYTF | TGCGCCAGCAGCCGGGACAGGGGATCTTACTACTATGGCTACACCTTC
TRBJ1-1 | TRBV7-6 | many | - | CASSHGGFTEAFF | TGTGCCAGCAGCCACGGGGGTTTTACTGAAGCTTTCTTT
TRBJ2-5 | TRBV10-1 | - | - | CASSESGGALQYF | TGCGCCAGCAGTGAGTCAGGGGGAGCACTCCAGTACTTC
TRBJ2-5 | TRBV7-9 | many | TRBD2 | CASSLALAGGPQYF | TGTGCCAGCAGCTTAGCCCTAGCGGGGGGCCCCCAGTACTTC
TRBJ1-2 | TRBV15 | many | - | CATSGGKGYGYTF | TGTGCCACCAGCGGTGGAAAGGGCTATGGCTACACCTTC
TRBJ2-5 | TRBV5-5 | many | TRBD1 | CASSSGQGGSRETQYF | TGTGCCAGCAGCTCGGGACAGGGGGGGTCCCGGGAGACCCAGTACTTC
TRBJ1-2 | TRBV6-1 | many | TRBD1 | CASSEDRASAGYTF | TGTGCCAGCAGTGAGGACAGGGCGTCCGCTGGCTACACCTTC
TRBJ2-1 | TRBV18 | once | - | CASSKDNEQFF | TGTGCCAGCTCAAAGGACAATGAGCAGTTCTTC
TRBJ1-1 | TRBV12-3/TRBV12-4 | many | - | CASSPGQFYTEAFF | TGTGCCAGCAGTCCAGGACAGTTTTACACTGAAGCTTTCTTT
TRBJ1-2 | TRBV12-3/TRBV12-4 | many | - | CASSFQEGIYGYTF | TGTGCCAGCAGTTTCCAGGAAGGGATCTATGGCTACACCTTC